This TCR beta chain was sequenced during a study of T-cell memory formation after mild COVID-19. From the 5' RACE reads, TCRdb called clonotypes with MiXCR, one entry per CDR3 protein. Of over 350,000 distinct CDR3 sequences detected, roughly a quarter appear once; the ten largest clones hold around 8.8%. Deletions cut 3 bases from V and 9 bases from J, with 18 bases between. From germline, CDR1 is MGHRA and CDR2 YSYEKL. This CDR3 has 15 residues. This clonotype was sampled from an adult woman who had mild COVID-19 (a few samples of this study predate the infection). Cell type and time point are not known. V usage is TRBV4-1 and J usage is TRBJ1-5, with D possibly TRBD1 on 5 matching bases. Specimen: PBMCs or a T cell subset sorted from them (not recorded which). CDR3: CASSHGDPSGWPQHF. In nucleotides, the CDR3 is TGCGCCAGCAGCCACGGGGACCCCTCAGGATGGCCCCAGCATTTT.